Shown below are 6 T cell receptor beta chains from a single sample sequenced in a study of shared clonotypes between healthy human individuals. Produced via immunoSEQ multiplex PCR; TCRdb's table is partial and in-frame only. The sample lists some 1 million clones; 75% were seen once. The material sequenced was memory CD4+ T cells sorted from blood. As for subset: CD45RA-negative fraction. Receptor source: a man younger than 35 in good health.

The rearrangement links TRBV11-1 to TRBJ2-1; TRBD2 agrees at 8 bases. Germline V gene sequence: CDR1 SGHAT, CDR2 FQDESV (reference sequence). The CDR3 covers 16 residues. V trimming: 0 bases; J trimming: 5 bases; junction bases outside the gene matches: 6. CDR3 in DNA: TGTGCCAGCAGCTTAGCGGGCGGGGGGTCGGACAATGAGCAGTTCTTC. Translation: CASSLAGGGSDNEQFF.

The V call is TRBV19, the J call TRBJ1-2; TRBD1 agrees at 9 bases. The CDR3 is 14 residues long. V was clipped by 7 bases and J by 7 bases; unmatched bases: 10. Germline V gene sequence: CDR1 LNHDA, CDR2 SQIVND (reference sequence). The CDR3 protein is CASTAGTGFFGYTF. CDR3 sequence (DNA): TGTGCCAGTACTGCCGGGACAGGGTTTTTTGGCTACACCTTC.

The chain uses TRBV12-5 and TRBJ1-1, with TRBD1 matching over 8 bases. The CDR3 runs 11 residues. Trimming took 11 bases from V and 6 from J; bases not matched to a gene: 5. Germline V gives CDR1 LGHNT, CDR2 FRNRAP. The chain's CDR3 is CARTGTPEAFF. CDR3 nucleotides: TGTGCTCGGACAGGGACCCCTGAAGCTTTCTTT.

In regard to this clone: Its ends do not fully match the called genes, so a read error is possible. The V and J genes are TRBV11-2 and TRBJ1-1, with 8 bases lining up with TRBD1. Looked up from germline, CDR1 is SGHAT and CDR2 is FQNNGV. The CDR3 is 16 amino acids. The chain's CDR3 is CATSFWTGWGGTEAFF. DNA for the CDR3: TGTGCCACCAGCTTTTGGACAGGGTGGGGGGGCACTGAAGCTTTCTTT. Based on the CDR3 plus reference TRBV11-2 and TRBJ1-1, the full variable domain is EAGVAQSPRYKIIEKRQSVAFWCNPISGHATLYWYQQILGQGPKLLIQFQNNGVVDDSQLPKDRFSAERLKGVDSTLKIQPAKLEDSAVYLCATSFWTGWGGTEAFFGQGTRLTVV.

CDR3 nucleotides: TGCGCCAGCAGCTCAATCCCACAGGGGGCTAAAAACGAGCAGTACTTC. Protein: CASSSIPQGAKNEQYF. The chain links TRBV5-1 to TRBJ2-7; 9 nucleotides line up with TRBD1. The CDR3 is 16 residues long. Germline V gene lookup returns CDR1 SGHRS and CDR2 YFSETQ. The trim removed 3 bases at V and 5 bases at J, leaving 12 bases unmatched.

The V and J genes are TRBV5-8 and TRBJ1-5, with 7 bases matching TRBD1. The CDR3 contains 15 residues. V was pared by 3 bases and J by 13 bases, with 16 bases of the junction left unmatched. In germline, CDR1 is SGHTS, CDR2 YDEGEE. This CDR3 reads CASSSGDREGSLQHF. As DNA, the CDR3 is TGTGCCAGCAGCTCCGGTGACAGGGAGGGAAGTTTGCAGCATTTT. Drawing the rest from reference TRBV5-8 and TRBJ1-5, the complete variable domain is EAGVTQSPTHLIKTRGQQATLRCSPISGHTSVYWYQQALGLGLQFLLWYDEGEERNRGNFPPRFSGRQFPNYSSELNVNALELEDSALYLCASSSGDREGSLQHFGDGTRLSIL.